This TCR beta chain is drawn from a study of T cells after yellow fever vaccination. General study results and limits: Reappearance after the booster was seen for most primary-vaccination clones, at roughly 96% CD4 and roughly 90% CD8. FACS-sorted repertoires might harbor abundant contaminating clonotypes from the bulk population. Weaker, the secondary response peaked sooner, at day 5 versus 15.

The CDR3 extends over 16 amino acids. Germline CDR1 and CDR2: SGHKS and YYEKEE (reference sequence). Trimming took 0 bases from V and 0 from J, leaving 9 bases between them. Conversion of TCR transcripts into cDNA relied on 5'RACE template switching, which added a universal primer site and UMIs. TCRdb recomputed calls from the 5' RACE reads with MiXCR, one row per CDR3 protein. The sample lists roughly 300,000 distinct CDR3 sequences, around 8.1% occurring once. This clonotype appeared many times. Its antigen is not identified. This clonotype originated in a man younger than 30 who received the YFV17D yellow fever vaccine. Source: PBMCs, taken more than 35 days after the first yellow fever vaccination. The genes are TRBV5-5 and TRBJ2-2; D may be TRBD2 (5 bases). The CDR3 DNA follows: TGTGCCAGCAGCTTGGAGGGAGCGGCGAACACCGGGGAGCTGTTTTTT. Protein: CASSLEGAANTGELFF.